This TCR beta chain was observed in a study of early T cells in non-severe SARS-CoV-2 infection. This clonotype was seen many times. Attachment of unique molecular identifiers was made to individual cDNA molecules. TCRdb recomputed calls from the 5' RACE reads with MiXCR, one row per CDR3 protein. The repertoire consists of some 46,000 distinct CDR3 sequences, with roughly 6% occurring once and the leading ten covering around an eighth. The receptor was derived from an adult who was a healthcare worker with PCR-confirmed SARS-CoV-2 infection or an uninfected control (not recorded which). Sequencing used whole blood.

The CDR3 loop reads CAIGGKNYEQYF. The DNA of the CDR3 is TGTGCCATCGGCGGGAAGAACTACGAGCAGTACTTC. This chain links TRBV10-3 with TRBJ2-7, with a tentative D call TRBD2 (6 bases). Between the trimmed V and J ends, which lost 8 bases and 3 bases, there was a span of 11 bases. Germline CDR1 reads ENHRY; CDR2 reads SYGVKD. This CDR3 spans 12 amino acids.